This TCR beta chain is drawn from a study of T-cell reconstitution after alpha-beta-depleted transplantation in children. Findings of the study overall: After transplant, high TCRbeta diversity at day 60 in some patients arose from surviving recipient T cells and thymic progenitors. By about two months after transplant, alpha-beta T cells reportedly arose from several hundred graft clones that had expanded. Among T cells one year after transplant, newly produced cells accounted for most counts and diversity.

Molecular barcoding with unique molecular identifiers was used for the TCRbeta library. A single record per CDR3 protein comes from TCRdb applying MiXCR to the PCR reads. The sample lists roughly 30,000 distinct CDR3 sequences; around 6% were seen once. The CDR3 is 12 amino acids long, termini counted. CDR1 and CDR2 (germline): MNHEY, SMNVEV (reference sequence). This clonotype was recorded many times. The target antigen is unknown. As the CDR3 is not closed by the conserved phenylalanine or tryptophan, this likely results from a read error. Because the CDR3's place on the DNA is in doubt, the DNA is left out and the CDR3 is given as listed by TCRdb.

This chain uses TRBV27 with TRBJ2-1; TRBD2 is the table's D call and was not checked against the DNA. The specimen comprised peripheral blood, sampled 60 days after TCRalphabeta/CD19-depleted stem cell transplant. This clonotype originated in a child in the first two years of life who had a stem cell transplant for acute myeloid leukemia, so the T cells may come from the graft donor. CDR3 sequence: CASSPTRGPVVL.